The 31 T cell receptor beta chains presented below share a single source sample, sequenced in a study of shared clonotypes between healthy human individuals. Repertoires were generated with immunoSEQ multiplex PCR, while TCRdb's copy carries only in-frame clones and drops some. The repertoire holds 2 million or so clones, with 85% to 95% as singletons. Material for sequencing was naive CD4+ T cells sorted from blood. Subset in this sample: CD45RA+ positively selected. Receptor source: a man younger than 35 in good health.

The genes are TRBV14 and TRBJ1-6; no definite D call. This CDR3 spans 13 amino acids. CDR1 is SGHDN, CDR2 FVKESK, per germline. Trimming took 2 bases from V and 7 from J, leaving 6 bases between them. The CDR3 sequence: CASSQRENSPLHF. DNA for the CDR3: TGTGCCAGCAGCCAAAGGGAAAATTCACCCCTCCACTTT.

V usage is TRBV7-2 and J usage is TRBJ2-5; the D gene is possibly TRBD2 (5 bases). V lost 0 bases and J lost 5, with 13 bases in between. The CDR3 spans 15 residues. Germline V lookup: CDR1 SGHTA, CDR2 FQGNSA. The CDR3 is CASSLASWRGETQYF. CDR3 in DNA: TGTGCCAGCAGCTTAGCTTCTTGGCGCGGGGAGACCCAGTACTTC.

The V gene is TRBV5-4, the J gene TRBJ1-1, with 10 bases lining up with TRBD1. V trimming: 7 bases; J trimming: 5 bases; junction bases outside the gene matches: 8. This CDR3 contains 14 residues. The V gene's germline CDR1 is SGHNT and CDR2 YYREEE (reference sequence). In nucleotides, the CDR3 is TGTGCCAGCGGGACAGGGGAGTCTTGGACTGAAGCTTTCTTT. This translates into CASGTGESWTEAFF. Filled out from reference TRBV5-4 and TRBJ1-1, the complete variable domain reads ETGVTQSPTHLIKTRGQQVTLRCSSQSGHNTVSWYQQALGQGPQFIFQYYREEENGRGNFPPRFSGLQFPNYSSELNVNALELDDSALYLCASGTGESWTEAFFGQGTRLTVV.

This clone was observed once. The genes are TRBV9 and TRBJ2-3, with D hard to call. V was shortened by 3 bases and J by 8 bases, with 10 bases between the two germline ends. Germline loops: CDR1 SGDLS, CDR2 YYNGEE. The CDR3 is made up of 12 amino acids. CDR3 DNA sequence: TGTGCCAGCAGCGGAGAAGCGTTTACGCAGTATTTT. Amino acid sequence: CASSGEAFTQYF.

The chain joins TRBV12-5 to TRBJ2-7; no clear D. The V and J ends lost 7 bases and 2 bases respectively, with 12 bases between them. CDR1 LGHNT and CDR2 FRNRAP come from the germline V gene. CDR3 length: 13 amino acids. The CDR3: CASAGWPAYEQYF. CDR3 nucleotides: TGTGCTAGTGCCGGTTGGCCGGCCTACGAGCAGTACTTC.

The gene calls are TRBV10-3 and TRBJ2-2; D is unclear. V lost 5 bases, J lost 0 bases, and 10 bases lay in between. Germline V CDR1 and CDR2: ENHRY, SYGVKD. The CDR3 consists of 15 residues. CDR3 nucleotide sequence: TGTGCCATCAGTCTGGACCGCTCGAACACCGGGGAGCTGTTTTTT. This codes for CAISLDRSNTGELFF.

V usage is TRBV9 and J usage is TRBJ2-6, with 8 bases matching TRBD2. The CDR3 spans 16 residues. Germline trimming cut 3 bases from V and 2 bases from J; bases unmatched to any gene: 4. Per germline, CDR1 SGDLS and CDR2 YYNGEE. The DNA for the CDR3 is TGTGCCAGCAGCGCCAAGCGGGGGACTGGGGCCAACGTCCTGACTTTC. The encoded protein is CASSAKRGTGANVLTF.

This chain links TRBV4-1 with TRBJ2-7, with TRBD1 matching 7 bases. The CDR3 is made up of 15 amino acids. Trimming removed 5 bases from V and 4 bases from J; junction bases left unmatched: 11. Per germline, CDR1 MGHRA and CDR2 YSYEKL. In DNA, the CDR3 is TGCGCCAGCAGCTTCGGACAGGCGGGCCTTTACGAGCAGTACTTC. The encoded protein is CASSFGQAGLYEQYF.

CDR3: CASSRGQTLSSYEQYF. The CDR3 coding sequence is TGTGCCAGCAGCAGAGGCCAGACACTGAGCTCCTACGAGCAGTACTTC. The chain has TRBV11-2 and TRBJ2-7; D call uncertain. This CDR3 contains 16 residues. CDR1 SGHAT and CDR2 FQNNGV come from the germline V gene. Trimming shortened V by 5 bases and J by 0 bases, and 17 bases separated the two germline ends. Using reference TRBV11-2 and TRBJ2-7 for the parts outside the CDR3, the full variable domain is EAGVAQSPRYKIIEKRQSVAFWCNPISGHATLYWYQQILGQGPKLLIQFQNNGVVDDSQLPKDRFSAERLKGVDSTLKIQPAKLEDSAVYLCASSRGQTLSSYEQYFGPGTRLTVT.

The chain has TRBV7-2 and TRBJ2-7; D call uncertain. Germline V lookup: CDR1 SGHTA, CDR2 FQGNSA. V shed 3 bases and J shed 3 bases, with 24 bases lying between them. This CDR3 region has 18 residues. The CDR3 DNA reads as TGTGCCAGCAGCTTCGGAGTGGTGACCGAGCGCGGAATCTACGAGCAGTACTTC. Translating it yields CASSFGVVTERGIYEQYF.

This CDR3 reads CASSRTGTYEQYF. In nucleotides, the CDR3 is TGCGCCAGCAGCCGAACAGGGACCTACGAGCAGTACTTC. The chain couples TRBV4-1 to TRBJ2-7, with D possibly matching TRBD1 (6 bases). The CDR3 consists of 13 residues. CDR1 is MGHRA, CDR2 YSYEKL, per germline. V lost 4 bases and J 2 bases, leaving 9 bases between the germline ends.

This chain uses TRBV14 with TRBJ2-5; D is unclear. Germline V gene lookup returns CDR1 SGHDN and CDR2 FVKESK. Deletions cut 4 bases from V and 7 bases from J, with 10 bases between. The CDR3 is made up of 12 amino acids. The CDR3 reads CASSRGSATQYF. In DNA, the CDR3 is TGTGCCAGCAGCCGGGGTTCTGCGACCCAGTACTTC. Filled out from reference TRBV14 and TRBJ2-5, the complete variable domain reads EAGVTQFPSHSVIEKGQTVTLRCDPISGHDNLYWYRRVMGKEIKFLLHFVKESKQDESGMPNNRFLAERTGGTYSTLKVQPAELEDSGVYFCASSRGSATQYFGPGTRLLVL.

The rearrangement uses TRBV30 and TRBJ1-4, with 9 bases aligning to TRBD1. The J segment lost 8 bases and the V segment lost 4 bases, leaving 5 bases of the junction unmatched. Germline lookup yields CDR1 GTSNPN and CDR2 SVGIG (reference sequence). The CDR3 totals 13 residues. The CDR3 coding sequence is TGTGCCTGGACCCAGGACAGGGGAGAAAAACTGTTTTTT. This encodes CAWTQDRGEKLFF.

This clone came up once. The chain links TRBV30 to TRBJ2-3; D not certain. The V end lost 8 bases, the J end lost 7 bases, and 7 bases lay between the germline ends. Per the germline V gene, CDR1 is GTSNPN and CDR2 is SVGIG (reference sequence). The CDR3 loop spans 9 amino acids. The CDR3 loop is CAGGNTQYF. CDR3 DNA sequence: TGTGCCGGCGGTAATACGCAGTATTTT.

CDR3 sequence (DNA): TGTGCCAGCAGCTTACCCAACATCCAGGACAGGTCTCGCAATGAGCAGTTCTTC. Translating gives CASSLPNIQDRSRNEQFF. The chain has TRBV7-6 and TRBJ2-1; TRBD1 matches 7 bases. V trimming: 2 bases; J trimming: 6 bases; junction bases outside the gene matches: 16. This CDR3 has 18 amino acids. The germline V gene encodes CDR1 SGHVS and CDR2 FNYEAQ.

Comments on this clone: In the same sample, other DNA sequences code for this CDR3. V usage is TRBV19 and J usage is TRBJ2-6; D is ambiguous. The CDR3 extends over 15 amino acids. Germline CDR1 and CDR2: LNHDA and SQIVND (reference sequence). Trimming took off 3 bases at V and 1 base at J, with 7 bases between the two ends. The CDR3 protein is CASSIPGSGANVLTF. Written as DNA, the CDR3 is TGTGCCAGTAGTATCCCCGGATCTGGGGCCAACGTCCTGACTTTC. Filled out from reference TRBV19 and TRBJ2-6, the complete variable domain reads DGGITQSPKYLFRKEGQNVTLSCEQNLNHDAMYWYRQDPGQGLRLIYYSQIVNDFQKGDIAEGYSVSREKKESFPLTVTSAQKNPTAFYLCASSIPGSGANVLTFGAGSRLTVL.

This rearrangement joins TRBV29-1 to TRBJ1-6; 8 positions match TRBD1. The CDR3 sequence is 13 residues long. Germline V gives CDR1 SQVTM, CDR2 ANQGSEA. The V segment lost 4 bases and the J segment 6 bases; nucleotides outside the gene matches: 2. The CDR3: CSVAGGSNSPLHF. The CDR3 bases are TGCAGCGTTGCAGGGGGCAGTAATTCACCCCTCCACTTT.

CDR3: CASSLAGMGSGANVLTF. As DNA, the CDR3 is TGTGCCAGCAGCTTGGCAGGGATGGGGTCTGGGGCCAACGTCCTGACTTTC. The chain combines TRBV11-2 with TRBJ2-6, with a weak D call TRBD1 (5 bases). Germline loops: CDR1 SGHAT, CDR2 FQNNGV. V shed 3 bases and J shed 1 base, with 13 bases lying between them. The CDR3 consists of 17 residues.

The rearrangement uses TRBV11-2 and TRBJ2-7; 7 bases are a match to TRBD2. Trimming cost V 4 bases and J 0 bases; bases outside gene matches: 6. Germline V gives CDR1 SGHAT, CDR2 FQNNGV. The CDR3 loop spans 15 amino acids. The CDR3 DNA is TGTGCCAGCAGCTCCTTGGGGGAGGGCTCCTACGAGCAGTACTTC. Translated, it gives CASSSLGEGSYEQYF.

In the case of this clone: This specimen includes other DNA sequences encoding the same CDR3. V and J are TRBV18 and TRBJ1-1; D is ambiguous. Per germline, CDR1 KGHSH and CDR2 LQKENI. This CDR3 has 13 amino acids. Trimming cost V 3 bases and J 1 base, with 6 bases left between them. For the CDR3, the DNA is TGTGCCAGCTCACCTACGGAGAACACTGAAGCTTTCTTT. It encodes CASSPTENTEAFF.

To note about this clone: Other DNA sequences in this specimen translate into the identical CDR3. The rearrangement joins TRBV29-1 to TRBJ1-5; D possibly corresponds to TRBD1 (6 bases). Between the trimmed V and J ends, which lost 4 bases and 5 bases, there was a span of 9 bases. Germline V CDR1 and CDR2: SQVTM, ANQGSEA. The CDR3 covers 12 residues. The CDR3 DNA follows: TGCAGCGTTGGGGACACGGATCAGCCCCAGCATTTT. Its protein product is CSVGDTDQPQHF.

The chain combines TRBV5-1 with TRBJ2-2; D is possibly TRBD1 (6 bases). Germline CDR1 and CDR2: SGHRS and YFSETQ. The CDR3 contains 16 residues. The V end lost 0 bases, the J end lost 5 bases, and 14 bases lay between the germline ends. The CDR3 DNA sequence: TGCGCCAGCAGCTTGGTTTCAGGGGATAATACCGGGGAGCTGTTTTTT. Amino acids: CASSLVSGDNTGELFF.

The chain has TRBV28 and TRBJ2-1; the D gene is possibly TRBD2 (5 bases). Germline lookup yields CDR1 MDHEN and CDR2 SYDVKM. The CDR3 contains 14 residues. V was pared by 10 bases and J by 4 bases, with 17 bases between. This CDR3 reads CATLDSSRYNEQFF. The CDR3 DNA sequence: TGTGCCACCTTGGACTCGTCTAGATACAATGAGCAGTTCTTC. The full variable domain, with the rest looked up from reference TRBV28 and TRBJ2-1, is DVKVTQSSRYLVKRTGEKVFLECVQDMDHENMFWYRQDPGLGLRLIYFSYDVKMKEKGDIPEGYSVSREKKERFSLILESASTNQTSMYLCATLDSSRYNEQFFGPGTRLTVL.

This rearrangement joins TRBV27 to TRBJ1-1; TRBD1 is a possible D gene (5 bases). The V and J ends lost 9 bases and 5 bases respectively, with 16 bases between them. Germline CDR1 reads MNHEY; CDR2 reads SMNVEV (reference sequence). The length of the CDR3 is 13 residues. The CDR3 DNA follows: TGTGCCAGTGGTGGGGGGGTACAGACTGAAGCTTTCTTT. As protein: CASGGGVQTEAFF.

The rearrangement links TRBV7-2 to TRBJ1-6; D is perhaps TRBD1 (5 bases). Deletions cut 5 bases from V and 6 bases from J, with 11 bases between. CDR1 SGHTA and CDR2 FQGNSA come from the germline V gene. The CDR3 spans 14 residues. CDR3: CASSPRVSNSPLHF. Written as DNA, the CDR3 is TGTGCCAGCAGCCCCAGGGTTAGTAATTCACCCCTCCACTTT.

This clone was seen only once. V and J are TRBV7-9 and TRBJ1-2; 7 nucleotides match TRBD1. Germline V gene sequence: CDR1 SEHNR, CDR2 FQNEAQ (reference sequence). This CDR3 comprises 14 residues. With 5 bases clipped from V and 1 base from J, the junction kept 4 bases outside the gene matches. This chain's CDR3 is CASSPGTDNYGYTF. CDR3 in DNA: TGTGCCAGCAGCCCCGGGACAGATAACTATGGCTACACCTTC.

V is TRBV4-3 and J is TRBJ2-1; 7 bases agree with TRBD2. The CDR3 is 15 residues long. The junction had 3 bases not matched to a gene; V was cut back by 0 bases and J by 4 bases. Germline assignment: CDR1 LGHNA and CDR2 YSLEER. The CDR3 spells CASSQERGNYNEQFF. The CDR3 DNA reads TGCGCCAGCAGCCAAGAGCGGGGGAATTACAATGAGCAGTTCTTC.

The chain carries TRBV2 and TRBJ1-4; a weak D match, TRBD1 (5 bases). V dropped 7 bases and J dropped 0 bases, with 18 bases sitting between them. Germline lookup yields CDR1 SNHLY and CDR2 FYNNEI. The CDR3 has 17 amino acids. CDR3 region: CASKGTGVIATNEKLFF. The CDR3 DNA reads TGTGCCAGCAAGGGTACAGGAGTTATTGCAACTAATGAAAAACTGTTTTTT.

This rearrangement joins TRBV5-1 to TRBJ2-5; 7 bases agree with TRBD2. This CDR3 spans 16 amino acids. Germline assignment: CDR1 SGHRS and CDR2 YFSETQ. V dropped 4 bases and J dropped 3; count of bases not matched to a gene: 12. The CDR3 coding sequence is TGCGCCAGCAGCAAGGGGCCGCGGGGGAGGGAAGAGACCCAGTACTTC. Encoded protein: CASSKGPRGREETQYF.

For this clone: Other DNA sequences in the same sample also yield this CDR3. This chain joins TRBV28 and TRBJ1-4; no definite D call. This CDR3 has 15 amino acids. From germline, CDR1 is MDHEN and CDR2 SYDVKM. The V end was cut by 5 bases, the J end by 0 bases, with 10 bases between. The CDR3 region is CASSPGGATNEKLFF. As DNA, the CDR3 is TGTGCCAGCAGTCCGGGTGGAGCAACTAATGAAAAACTGTTTTTT.

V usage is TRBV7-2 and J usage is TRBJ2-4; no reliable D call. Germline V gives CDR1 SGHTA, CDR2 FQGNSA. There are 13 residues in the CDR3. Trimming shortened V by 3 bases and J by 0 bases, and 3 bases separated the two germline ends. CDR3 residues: CASSFVAKNIQYF. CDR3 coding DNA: TGTGCCAGCAGCTTTGTAGCCAAAAACATTCAGTACTTC. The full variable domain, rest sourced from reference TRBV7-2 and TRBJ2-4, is GAGVSQSPSNKVTEKGKDVELRCDPISGHTALYWYRQSLGQGLEFLIYFQGNSAPDKSGLPSDRFSAERTGGSVSTLTIQRTQQEDSAVYLCASSFVAKNIQYFGAGTRLSVL.